This T cell receptor (beta chain) derives from a study of T cell changes during pregnancy in multiple sclerosis. The V and J ends lost 1 base and 3 bases respectively, with 4 bases between them. The CDR3 runs 11 residues. Germline CDR1 GTSNPN, CDR2 SVGIG (reference sequence). Clones were read by immunoSEQ multiplex PCR, and TCRdb kept only the in-frame ones, dropping some. In the table there are 100,000 to 150,000 clones, approximately 94% of which are singletons. The sequencing here drew on peripheral blood, taken before pregnancy. This chain links TRBV30 with TRBJ2-7; D unresolved. The sequence was collected from a female donor with multiple sclerosis, enrolled in a pregnancy study. CDR3 DNA sequence: TGTGCCTGGAGTGGGCTCTACGAGCAGTACTTC. This codes for CAWSGLYEQYF.